The clone carrying this TCR beta chain was detected only a few times. Its target is not known. CDR3 length: 17 residues. The trim removed 4 bases at V and 5 bases at J, leaving 16 bases unmatched. CDR1 is MNHEY and CDR2 is SMNVEV in the germline V gene (reference sequence). The data were taken from a study of T-cell reconstitution after alpha-beta-depleted transplantation in children. Study-level findings and limits: Alpha-beta T cells about two months after transplant reportedly derived from several hundred expanded graft clones. The high TCRbeta diversity at day 60 in some patients came from surviving recipient T cells and thymic progenitors. Most T-cell counts and diversity one year after the transplant came from T cells that were newly produced.

Researchers prepared the TCRbeta library using unique molecular identifiers, the study reports. TCRdb re-derived calls from the PCR reads in MiXCR, one entry per CDR3 protein. Of 300,000 to 400,000 distinct CDR3 sequences in the sample, around 25% are singletons; the top ten hold approximately 10%. The chain recombines TRBV27 with TRBJ1-2; 7 nucleotides agree with TRBD1. The sequence was obtained from a male patient between 10 and 17 years old who had a stem cell transplant for acute lymphoblastic leukemia, so the T cells may come from the graft donor. The sample was PBMCs, mostly from graft donor cells, taken 180 days after TCRalphabeta/CD19-depleted stem cell transplant. The CDR3 here is CASSSYRGFGVRYGYTF. CDR3 sequence (DNA): TGTGCCAGCAGTTCCTACAGGGGATTCGGGGTTCGATATGGCTACACCTTC.